This TCR beta chain was found in a study of shared clonotypes between healthy human individuals. Points from the study as a whole: Collection of samples was limited to blood; tissue repertoires likely differ.

Repertoires were generated with immunoSEQ multiplex PCR, while TCRdb's copy carries only in-frame clones and drops some. This table has roughly 2.5 million clones, roughly 92% appearing once. CDR3 length: 14 residues. Germline lookup yields CDR1 SGHRS and CDR2 YFSETQ. Trimming at V came to 5 bases and at J to 4 bases, leaving 6 bases not matched to a gene. As concerns this clone: Its antigen is unidentified.

All the donors were Caucasian adults who lived in Nashville, Tennessee. The authors divided CD4+ cells into CD45RA+ naive and CD45RA-negative memory subsets. The TCR sequence derives from a young man in good health. The V and J genes are TRBV5-1 and TRBJ2-5; TRBD1 matches at 9 bases. The sequencing sample was made of naive CD4+ T cells sorted from blood. Sample subset: CD45RA+ positively selected. The CDR3, as DNA: TGCGCCAGCAGGGGGACAGGGAGGGCAGAGACCCAGTACTTC. Protein: CASRGTGRAETQYF.